A selection of T cell receptor beta chains follows, all from one sample in a study of molecular identifiers for immune sequencing clone quantification. TCRdb reanalysed the PCR reads using MiXCR and keeps one entry per CDR3 protein. In the table there are just under 650,000 distinct CDR3 sequences, 15% to 20% of which are singletons. The sample comprised naive CD8+ T cells from blood, with Jurkat cell RNA spiked in. The receptors derive from a human donor in good health. Some libraries in this study had Jurkat cell RNA spiked in. CDR3s include the opening cysteine and the closing phenylalanine or tryptophan. D genes are given only for firm matches. Clone size, where shown, is once, few, many, or a class for clones that have expanded.

j_call,v_call,d_call,clone_size,cdr3_nt,cdr3_aa
TRBJ2-3,TRBV27,TRBD2,many,TGTGCCAGCAGTCTACGCCGTAGCGGGAGTGATACGCAGTATTTT,CASSLRRSGSDTQYF
TRBJ2-5,TRBV27,TRBD1,few,TGTGCCAGCAGTCTGGACAGGAAATTGCAAGAGACCCAGTACTTC,CASSLDRKLQETQYF
TRBJ2-7,TRBV29-1,TRBD1,many,TGCAGCGTGAGACAGGGACAGGTCGAGCAGTACTTC,CSVRQGQVEQYF
TRBJ2-1,TRBV5-1,TRBD2,many,TGCGCCAGCAGCTTGGGGCCTCCGGGACTAGCGGGGAATGTGCAGTTCTTC,CASSLGPPGLAGNVQFF
TRBJ2-3,TRBV10-2,TRBD2,many,TGCGCCAGCAAACCAGCGGGAGATCTAGATACGCAGTATTTT,CASKPAGDLDTQYF
TRBJ2-3,TRBV4-3,-,many,TGCGCCAGCAGCCAAGATCAGACAACAGATACGCAGTATTTT,CASSQDQTTDTQYF
TRBJ1-1,TRBV12-3/TRBV12-4,-,-,TGTGCCAGCAGTTTTAAGGGGGGCGCGGGGACTGAAGCTCTCTTT,CASSFKGGAGTEALF
TRBJ1-3,TRBV5-6,-,many,TGTGCCAGCAGCCAACGCGACACCTCTGGAAACACCATATATTTT,CASSQRDTSGNTIYF
TRBJ1-4,TRBV21-1,-,-,TGTGCCAGCAGCAAAGCGGGGGGGGCACGAGAAAAACTGTTTTTT,CASSKAGGAREKLFF
TRBJ1-5,TRBV4-2,TRBD1,many,TGTGCCAGCAGCCAAGCCTTGACAGGGGACGGGCAGCCCCAGCATTTT,CASSQALTGDGQPQHF
TRBJ1-2,TRBV2,-,many,TGTGCCAGCATCGACAACTTACTAGTCTATGGCTACACCTTC,CASIDNLLVYGYTF
TRBJ1-2,TRBV6-2/TRBV6-3,-,many,TGTGCCAGCACTTCAGGGAGAGTCTATGGCTACACCTTC,CASTSGRVYGYTF
TRBJ2-1,TRBV27,-,few,TGTGCCAGCAGTGCGATTCTAGCGAATGAGCAGTTCTTC,CASSAILANEQFF
TRBJ2-3,TRBV2,TRBD1,many,TGTGCCAGCAGTGAAGGGAGGACGGGACAGGTCCAAAATACGCAGTATTTT,CASSEGRTGQVQNTQYF
TRBJ2-7,TRBV27,-,many,TGTGCCAGCAGGAAAGCCCAAGGGAGTACCTACGAGCAGTACTTC,CASRKAQGSTYEQYF
TRBJ2-7,TRBV6-2/TRBV6-3,-,many,TGTGCCAGCACCCCACTAGGGGCGATCTACGAGCAGTACTTC,CASTPLGAIYEQYF
TRBJ2-5,TRBV5-1,TRBD2,-,TGCGCCAGCAGCCTCGGACTAGCGGGGGGGCCGGTCGGGGAGACCCGGTACTTC,CASSLGLAGGPVGETRYF
TRBJ1-1,TRBV5-4,-,few,TGTGCCAGCAGCTCCCTCAGTGACCCGGAGGGGGACACTGAAGCTTTCTTT,CASSSLSDPEGDTEAFF
TRBJ2-2,TRBV2,TRBD2,few,TGTGCCAGCACCGGAGCGGGACTAGCGGGAGGCACCGGGGAGCTGTTTTTT,CASTGAGLAGGTGELFF
TRBJ1-2,TRBV25-1,-,many,TGTGCCAGCAGTGAAACCTTCTCAACGGGCAACTATGGCTACACCTTC,CASSETFSTGNYGYTF
TRBJ1-5,TRBV2,-,many,TGTGCCAGCAGCACGTGGGACCGAGTGAGCAATCAGCCCCAGCATTTT,CASSTWDRVSNQPQHF
TRBJ2-3,TRBV9,TRBD2,-,TGTGCCAGCAGCGTAGGGACTAGCTCAGGCACAGATACGCAGTATTTT,CASSVGTSSGTDTQYF
TRBJ2-5,TRBV29-1,-,many,TGCAGCGTTACAGAGTACCAAGAGACCCAGTACTTC,CSVTEYQETQYF
TRBJ1-2,TRBV4-1,-,many,TGCGCCAGCAGCCAAGAAGTAGAGTACTATGGCTACACCTTC,CASSQEVEYYGYTF
TRBJ2-3,TRBV7-2,TRBD2,many,TGTGCCAGCAGACTAGCGGGTACCACAGATACGCAGTATTTT,CASRLAGTTDTQYF
TRBJ2-2,TRBV4-3,TRBD1,few,TGCGCCAGCAGCCAAGATCTGCCAGGGGGCTATTACGGGGAGCTGTTTTTT,CASSQDLPGGYYGELFF
TRBJ2-1,TRBV4-3,TRBD1,many,TGCGCCAGCAGCCTAACGACGACAGGGCCTACTGAGCAGTTCTTC,CASSLTTTGPTEQFF
TRBJ2-7,TRBV27,TRBD2,few,TGTGCCAGCAGCGACGCTGCGGGGGGGATTTACGACGAGCAGTACTTC,CASSDAAGGIYDEQYF
TRBJ2-1,TRBV4-2,TRBD2,many,TGTGCCAGCAGACGGGAGGGCCGGAGCAATGAGCAGTTCTTC,CASRREGRSNEQFF
TRBJ1-4,TRBV7-6,TRBD1,-,TGTGCCAGCAGCTTTGGGACAGGGAGGGTCGGGGAAAAACTGTTTTTT,CASSFGTGRVGEKLFF
TRBJ2-7,TRBV6-5,-,few,TGTGCCAGCAGAAGGGGGTCAAACGAGCAGTACTTC,CASRRGSNEQYF
TRBJ1-5,TRBV20-1,TRBD1,many,TGCAGTGCTAGAGAGACAGGGAGCAATCAGCCCCAGCATTTT,CSARETGSNQPQHF
TRBJ1-6,TRBV28,-,many,TGTGCCAGCAGTTTCCCCTTAGGGACGGCCTCTCCGATTGATTCACCCCTCCACTTT,CASSFPLGTASPIDSPLHF
TRBJ2-4,TRBV9,-,many,TGTGCCAGCAGCGTAGATTACGGAGGAGTCATTCAGTACTTC,CASSVDYGGVIQYF
TRBJ1-1,TRBV5-5,-,few,TGTGCCAGCAGCTTGGTCAATCTGAACACTGAAGCTTTCTTT,CASSLVNLNTEAFF
TRBJ1-2,TRBV29-1,TRBD1,-,TGCAGCGTTAGGACAGGGGATCAGACTTATGGCTACACCTTC,CSVRTGDQTYGYTF
TRBJ2-5,TRBV7-9,-,many,TGTGCCAGCACCCTAGGGTTGGAGACCCAGTACTTC,CASTLGLETQYF
TRBJ2-7,TRBV6-5,TRBD1,-,TGTGCCAGCAGCCAAGGACAGGGTACGGACGAGCAGTACTTC,CASSQGQGTDEQYF
TRBJ1-2,TRBV9,-,-,TGTGCCGGCAGCGCAGGGGAGGGGGATGGCTACACCTTC,CAGSAGEGDGYTF